This TCR beta chain originates from a study of blood T cell repertoires in COVID-19. CDR3 length equals 14 residues. CDR1 is MNHEY and CDR2 is SVGAGI in the germline V gene. Trimming stripped 6 bases from V and 8 bases from J, with 16 bases between. Generated by immunoSEQ multiplex PCR, the TCRdb table keeps only in-frame clones and is missing some. The sample yields under 350,000 clones, over 75% seen once. Sequencing was done on a sample of peripheral blood. V usage is TRBV6-5 and J usage is TRBJ1-4; TRBD1 is a possible D gene (5 bases). This TCR came from a woman younger than 45 with COVID-19, enrolled during active disease. The CDR3 reads CASRPDPRGEKLFF. The CDR3 coding sequence is TGTGCCAGCAGACCCGACCCTAGGGGAGAAAAACTGTTTTTT.